This TCR beta chain was recorded in a study of OX40 agonist ivuxolimab in advanced cancers. Across the whole study: Cancers in dose escalation were hepatocellular, melanoma, renal cell and head and neck.

CDR1 and CDR2 (germline): SGHRS, YFSETQ. V was clipped by 0 bases and J by 8 bases, with 17 bases between them. This CDR3 is 15 amino acids long. Using immunoSEQ multiplex PCR, the repertoire was profiled, and TCRdb retains in-frame clones only, with some absent. The sample lists about 28,000 clones, roughly nine tenths occurring once. This clonotype originated in an adult with an advanced solid tumor such as melanoma, head and neck, liver or kidney cancer. The rearrangement joins TRBV5-1 to TRBJ1-2, with D perhaps matching TRBD1 (5 bases). The sequenced sample was CD4+ or CD8+ T cells sorted from blood, obtained in a trial of the OX40 agonist ivuxolimab. The CDR3 loop reads CASSLEVGVLSGYTF. Written as DNA, the CDR3 is TGCGCCAGCAGCTTGGAGGTGGGGGTCCTTTCGGGCTACACCTTC. Filled out from reference TRBV5-1 and TRBJ1-2, the complete variable domain reads KAGVTQTPRYLIKTRGQQVTLSCSPISGHRSVSWYQQTPGQGLQFLFEYFSETQRNKGNFPGRFSGRQFSNSRSEMNVSTLELGDSALYLCASSLEVGVLSGYTFGSGTRLTVV.